These 9 T cell receptor beta chains came from one sample sequenced in a study of blood T cell repertoires in COVID-19. Clones were sequenced by immunoSEQ multiplex PCR, and TCRdb holds only the in-frame ones, with some missing. The data contain some 330,000 clones, over 70% of them singletons. Sequenced: PBMCs or T cells enriched from blood (not recorded which). These receptor sequences come from a man aged 25-40 years who had recovered from COVID-19.

The rearrangement joins TRBV7-9 to TRBJ1-6; 7 bases align to TRBD1. The CDR3 length is 16 residues. Germline V gene sequence: CDR1 SEHNR, CDR2 FQNEAQ (reference sequence). V dropped 3 bases and J dropped 9; count of bases not matched to a gene: 11. The CDR3 DNA sequence: TGTGCCAGCAGCTTGCGGGCAGGGGGATTTGGTTCACCCCTCCACTTT. It is translated as CASSLRAGGFGSPLHF.

V usage is TRBV6-5 and J usage is TRBJ1-5, with 7 nucleotides matching TRBD1. The germline V gene has CDR1 MNHEY and CDR2 SVGAGI. The CDR3 length is 13 residues. Germline trimming cut 8 bases from V and 4 bases from J; bases unmatched to any gene: 5. The CDR3 is CASADRANQPQHF. CDR3 bases: TGTGCCAGCGCAGACAGGGCTAATCAGCCCCAGCATTTT.

V usage is TRBV2 and J usage is TRBJ2-7; the match to TRBD1 covers 12 bases. With 6 bases clipped from V and 4 bases from J, the junction kept 4 bases outside the gene matches. Per germline, CDR1 SNHLY and CDR2 FYNNEI. CDR3 length: 14 residues. The CDR3 loop is CASRGGQGAYEQYF. For the CDR3, the DNA is TGTGCCAGCAGGGGGGGACAGGGGGCTTACGAGCAGTACTTC.

The chain uses TRBV6-5 and TRBJ1-2, with a weak D call TRBD1 (6 bases). The germline V gene has CDR1 MNHEY and CDR2 SVGAGI. CDR3 size: 13 residues. V was trimmed by 7 bases and J by 2 bases, leaving 11 bases between them. For the CDR3, the DNA is TGTGCCAGCACCGGGCAGGGGAACTATGGCTACACCTTC. Protein sequence: CASTGQGNYGYTF.

In its sample, this clone was seen a few times. The rearrangement uses TRBV5-5 and TRBJ1-3; 11 nucleotides agree with TRBD1. Losses at the gene ends were 4 bases for V and 2 bases for J; bases not matched to a gene: 8. Germline CDR1 SGHKS, CDR2 YYEKEE (reference sequence). The CDR3 has 17 residues. This CDR3 reads CASSRTGGAPAGNTIYF. DNA of the CDR3: TGTGCCAGCAGCAGGACAGGGGGCGCCCCCGCTGGAAACACCATATATTTT. The entire variable domain, with the rest obtained from reference TRBV5-5 and TRBJ1-3, is as follows: DAGVTQSPTHLIKTRGQQVTLRCSPISGHKSVSWYQQVLGQGPQFIFQYYEKEERGRGNFPDRFSARQFPNYSSELNVNALLLGDSALYLCASSRTGGAPAGNTIYFGEGSWLTVV.

This chain uses TRBV12-3 or TRBV12-4 with TRBJ1-6; no clear D. The CDR3 extends over 12 amino acids. Trimming cost V 7 bases and J 9 bases, with 10 bases left between them. CDR3 in DNA: TGTGCCAGCAATACTCCCCCTTCACCCCTCCACTTT. This sequence encodes CASNTPPSPLHF.

V usage is TRBV7-8 and J usage is TRBJ2-2; TRBD1 is a possible D gene (5 bases). The CDR3 length is 13 residues. CDR1 and CDR2 (germline): SGHVS, FQNEAQ. The V end was cut by 5 bases, the J end by 7 bases, with 11 bases between. The CDR3 loop reads CASSRAQGGELFF. The DNA for the CDR3 is TGTGCCAGCAGCCGCGCTCAGGGCGGGGAGCTGTTTTTT. The full variable domain, rest sourced from reference TRBV7-8 and TRBJ2-2, is GAGVSQSPRYKVAKRGQDVALRCDPISGHVSLFWYQQALGQGPEFLTYFQNEAQLDKSGLPSDRFFAERPEGSVSTLKIQRTQQEDSAVYLCASSRAQGGELFFGEGSRLTVL.

This clone has just a few counts. At the DNA level, this CDR3 is encoded by other sequences in the same sample as well. The V gene is TRBV7-9, the J gene TRBJ2-7; D may be TRBD1 (5 bases). The CDR3 is 14 residues long. The germline V gene encodes CDR1 SEHNR and CDR2 FQNEAQ (reference sequence). V lost 0 bases, J lost 1 base, and 7 bases lay in between. The CDR3 DNA is TGTGCCAGCAGCTTAGCGGCAGGGTCCTACGAGCAGTACTTC. Translating gives CASSLAAGSYEQYF.

The chain couples TRBV10-3 to TRBJ2-1, with 8 bases that match TRBD1. V lost 3 bases and J lost 0; bases outside the gene matches: 13. This CDR3 is 19 amino acids long. Germline V gene lookup returns CDR1 ENHRY and CDR2 SYGVKD. CDR3 sequence reads: CAISDLGQGGLSSYNEQFF. In nucleotides, the CDR3 is TGTGCCATCAGTGATCTCGGACAGGGCGGACTGAGCTCCTACAATGAGCAGTTCTTC.